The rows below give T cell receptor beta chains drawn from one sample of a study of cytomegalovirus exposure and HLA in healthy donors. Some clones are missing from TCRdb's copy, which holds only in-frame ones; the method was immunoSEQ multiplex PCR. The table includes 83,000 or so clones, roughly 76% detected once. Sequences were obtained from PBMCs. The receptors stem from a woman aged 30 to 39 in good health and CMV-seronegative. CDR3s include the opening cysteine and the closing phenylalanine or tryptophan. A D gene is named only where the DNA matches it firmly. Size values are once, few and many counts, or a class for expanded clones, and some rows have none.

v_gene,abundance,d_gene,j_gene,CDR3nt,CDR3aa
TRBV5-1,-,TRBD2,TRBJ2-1,TGCGCCAGCAGCTTGTTCGGGGAGGGAGGTGAGCAGTTCTTC,CASSLFGEGGEQFF
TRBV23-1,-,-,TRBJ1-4,TGCGCCAGCAGTCCATTAGACAGAGATTATGAAAAACTGTTTTTT,CASSPLDRDYEKLFF
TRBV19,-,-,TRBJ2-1,TGTGCCAGTAGTATAGAAGCAGGGCTCGAGCAGTTCTTC,CASSIEAGLEQFF
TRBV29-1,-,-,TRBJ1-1,TGCAGCGTTGACCAGGGGAGCACTGAAGCTTTCTTT,CSVDQGSTEAFF
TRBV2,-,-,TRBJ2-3,TGTGCCAGCAGTGTAGGCACAGATACGCAGTATTTT,CASSVGTDTQYF
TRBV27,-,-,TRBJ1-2,TGTGCCAGCAGTAGGATAACTGGGGCACCTCTCCCTTGGGGCTACACCTTC,CASSRITGAPLPWGYTF
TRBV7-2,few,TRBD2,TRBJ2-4,TGTGCCAGCAGCCTCACTAGCGGGAGTCCTCCGAAGTACTTC,CASSLTSGSPPKYF
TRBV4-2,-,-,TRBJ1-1,TGTGCCAGCAGCCAAGAAGCAGGGGCGAACACTGAAGCTTTCTTT,CASSQEAGANTEAFF
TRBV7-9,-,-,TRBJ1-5,TGTGCCAGCAGCTTATGGTTTAGTCAGCCCCAGCATTTT,CASSLWFSQPQHF
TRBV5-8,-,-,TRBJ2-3,TGTGCCAGCAGCCCCCTGGGGGCTACGCAGTATTTT,CASSPLGATQYF
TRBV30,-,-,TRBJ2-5,TGTGCCTGGGATCGAGCGGGTGGAGAGACCCAGTACTTC,CAWDRAGGETQYF
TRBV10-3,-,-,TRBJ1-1,TGTGCCATCAGTGAGTCCCACGAGGGTAACACTGAAGCTTTCTTT,CAISESHEGNTEAFF
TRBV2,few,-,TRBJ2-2,TGTGCCAGCAGTGTTTTGCGAGCCGGGGAGCTGTTTTTT,CASSVLRAGELFF
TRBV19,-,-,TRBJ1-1,TGTGCCAGTAGTCTGAGGGAGGCTGAAGCTTTCTTT,CASSLREAEAFF
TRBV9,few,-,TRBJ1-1,TGTGCCAGCAGCGTAGCTGAGGCAGAAGCTTTCTTT,CASSVAEAEAFF
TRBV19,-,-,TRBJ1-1,TGTGCCAGTAGTATAGCCCCATGGGGCACCGGTTGGTACACTGAAGCTTTCTTT,CASSIAPWGTGWYTEAFF
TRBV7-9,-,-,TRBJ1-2,TGTGCCAGCAGCTTCGGACAACGAGTCTATGGCTACACCTTC,CASSFGQRVYGYTF
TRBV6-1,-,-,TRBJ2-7,TGTGCCAGCAGTCACAACTCCTACGAGCAGTACTTC,CASSHNSYEQYF
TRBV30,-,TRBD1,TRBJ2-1,TGTGCCTGGAAGAGGGGGCGCGGGTCCGGTGAGCAGTTCTTC,CAWKRGRGSGEQFF
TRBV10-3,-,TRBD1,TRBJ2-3,TGTGCCATCAGCGTCGGGACAGGGAATAGAGATACGCAGTATTTT,CAISVGTGNRDTQYF
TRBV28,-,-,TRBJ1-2,TGTGCCAGCAGTTGGGGGGGGCTAAACTATGGCTACACCTTC,CASSWGGLNYGYTF
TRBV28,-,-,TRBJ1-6,TGTGCCAGCACCCCCCCCCGGGGTCCCCTCCACTTT,CASTPPRGPLHF
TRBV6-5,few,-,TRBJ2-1,TGTGCCAGCAGTTACAGGGGGAGCTCCTACAATGAGCAGTTCTTC,CASSYRGSSYNEQFF
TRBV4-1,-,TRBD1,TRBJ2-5,TGCGCCAGCAGCCAAGGGCGAGGGACAGTTCAAGAGACCCAGTACTTC,CASSQGRGTVQETQYF
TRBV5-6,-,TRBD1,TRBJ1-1,TGTGCCAGCAGCTCGGTGGATCAGGGGGCCGCTAGCACTGAAGCTTTCTTT,CASSSVDQGAASTEAFF
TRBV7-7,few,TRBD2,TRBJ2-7,TGTGCTAGCAGCTTAGGGGCTAGCGGGATAGACGAGCAGTACTTC,CASSLGASGIDEQYF
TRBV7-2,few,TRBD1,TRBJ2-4,TGTGCCAGCAGCTTCGACAGGGCGGGCAAAAACATTCAGTACTTC,CASSFDRAGKNIQYF
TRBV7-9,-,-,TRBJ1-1,TGTGCCAGCAGCTTAGAGGGGTACGCTGGAGCTTTCTTT,CASSLEGYAGAFF
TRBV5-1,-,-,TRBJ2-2,TGCGCCAGCAGCTCTAACACCGGGGAGCTGTTTTTT,CASSSNTGELFF
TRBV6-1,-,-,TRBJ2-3,TGTGCCAGCAGTGAACGAACAGGGTACACAGATACGCAGTATTTT,CASSERTGYTDTQYF
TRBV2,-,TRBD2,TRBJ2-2,TGTGCCAGCAGTGATTGGGGACTAGCGGGAGCGAACACCGGGGAGCTGTTTTTT,CASSDWGLAGANTGELFF
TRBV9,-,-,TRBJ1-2,TGTGCCAGCAGCGTAGCGGAGGGAGGGATCTATGGCTACACCTTC,CASSVAEGGIYGYTF
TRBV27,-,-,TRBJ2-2,TGTGCCAGCACCCCTCAGGGTATCGGGGAGCTGTTTTTT,CASTPQGIGELFF
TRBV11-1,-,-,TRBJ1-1,TGTGCCAGCAGCTTCTCGGGAAACACTGAAGCTTTCTTT,CASSFSGNTEAFF